Listed here is a single T cell receptor beta chain. Profiled with immunoSEQ multiplex PCR; TCRdb holds only in-frame clones, not every one. Of a few hundred thousand clones listed, roughly 86% are singletons. These data originate in a study of blood T cell repertoires in COVID-19. Germline CDR1 is PRHDT and CDR2 is FYEKMQ (reference sequence). Trimming took 5 bases from V and 7 from J, leaving 9 bases between them. The CDR3 totals 12 residues. This sequence was found in a man aged 30-40 years who had recovered from COVID-19. Source material: PBMCs or T cells enriched from blood (not recorded which). The genes are TRBV13 and TRBJ2-1; maybe TRBD2 (5 bases). This CDR3 reads CASSRPGNEQFF. The CDR3 nucleotides read TGTGCCAGCAGCCGACCGGGAAATGAGCAGTTCTTC.